This T cell receptor (beta chain) was identified during a study of shared clonotypes between healthy human individuals. Study overall: Each donor's CD8 memory used one plate, CD8 naive two, each CD4 subset three. General study findings and limits: The authors sampled blood alone, and tissue repertoires likely differ.

As for this clone: Antigen unknown.

The V segment lost 7 bases and the J segment 2 bases; nucleotides outside the gene matches: 7. The CDR3 loop spans 15 amino acids. The V gene's germline CDR1 is MDHEN and CDR2 SYDVKM. Clones were sequenced by immunoSEQ multiplex PCR, and TCRdb holds only the in-frame ones, with some missing. The sample has 2 million to 2.5 million clones; 93% are singletons. Sequences were obtained from naive CD4+ T cells from PBMCs. The sample's subset: CD45RA+ positively selected. The rearrangement links TRBV28 to TRBJ1-5, with 8 bases identical to TRBD1. This receptor was identified in a man aged 18-30 years in good health. Some clones in this sample may be carry-over from other donors' samples. CDR3 region: CASTPPGQGNQPQHF. The CDR3 bases are TGTGCCAGCACCCCGCCGGGACAGGGCAATCAGCCCCAGCATTTT.